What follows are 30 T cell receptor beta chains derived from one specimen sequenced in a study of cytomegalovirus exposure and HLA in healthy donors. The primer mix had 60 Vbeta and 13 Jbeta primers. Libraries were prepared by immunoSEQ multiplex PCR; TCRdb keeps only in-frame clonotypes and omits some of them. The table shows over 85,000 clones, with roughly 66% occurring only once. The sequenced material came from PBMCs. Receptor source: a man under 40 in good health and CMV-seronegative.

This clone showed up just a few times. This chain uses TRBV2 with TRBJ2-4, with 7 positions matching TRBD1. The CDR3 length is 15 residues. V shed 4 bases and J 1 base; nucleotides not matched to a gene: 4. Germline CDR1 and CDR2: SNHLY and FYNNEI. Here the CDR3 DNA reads TGTGCCAGCAGTGTCAGGGGGATCGCCAAAAACATTCAGTACTTC. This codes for CASSVRGIAKNIQYF.

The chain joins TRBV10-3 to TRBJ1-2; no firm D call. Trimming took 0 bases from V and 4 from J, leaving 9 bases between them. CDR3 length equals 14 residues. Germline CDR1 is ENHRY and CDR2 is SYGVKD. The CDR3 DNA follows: TGTGCCATCAGTGAGTCGACGGCGGGCTATGGCTACACCTTC. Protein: CAISESTAGYGYTF.

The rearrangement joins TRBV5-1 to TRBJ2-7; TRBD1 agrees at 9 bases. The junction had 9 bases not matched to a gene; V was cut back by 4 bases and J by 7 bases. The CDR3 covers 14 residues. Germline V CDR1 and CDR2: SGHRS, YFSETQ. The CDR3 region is CASSPGTGKREQYF. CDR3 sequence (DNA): TGCGCCAGCAGCCCTGGGACAGGGAAGAGGGAGCAGTACTTC.

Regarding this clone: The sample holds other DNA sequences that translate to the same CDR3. The CDR3, as DNA: TGTGCCAGCAGTCTGGACAGGGCTGGAAACACCATATATTTT. It is translated as CASSLDRAGNTIYF. The chain links TRBV5-4 to TRBJ1-3, with TRBD1 matching 8 bases. With 5 bases clipped from V and 2 bases from J, the junction kept 3 bases outside the gene matches. Germline-derived CDR1 and CDR2 are SGHNT and YYREEE (reference sequence). This CDR3 is built from 14 residues. The full variable domain, rest sourced from reference TRBV5-4 and TRBJ1-3, is ETGVTQSPTHLIKTRGQQVTLRCSSQSGHNTVSWYQQALGQGPQFIFQYYREEENGRGNFPPRFSGLQFPNYSSELNVNALELDDSALYLCASSLDRAGNTIYFGEGSWLTVV.

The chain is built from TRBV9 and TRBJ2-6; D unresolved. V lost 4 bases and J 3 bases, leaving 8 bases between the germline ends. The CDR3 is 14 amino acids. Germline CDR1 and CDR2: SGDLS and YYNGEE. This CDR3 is CASSLLYGANVLTF. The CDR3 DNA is TGTGCCAGCAGCCTCCTATATGGGGCCAACGTCCTGACTTTC. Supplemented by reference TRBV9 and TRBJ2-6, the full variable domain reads DSGVTQTPKHLITATGQRVTLRCSPRSGDLSVYWYQQSLDQGLQFLIQYYNGEERAKGNILERFSAQQFPDLHSELNLSSLELGDSALYFCASSLLYGANVLTFGAGSRLTVL.

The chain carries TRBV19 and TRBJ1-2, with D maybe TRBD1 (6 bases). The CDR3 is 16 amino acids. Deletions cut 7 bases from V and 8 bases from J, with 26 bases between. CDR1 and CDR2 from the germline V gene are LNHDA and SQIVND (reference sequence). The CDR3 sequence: CASTQTGPPGWGGYTF. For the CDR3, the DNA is TGTGCCAGTACCCAGACAGGCCCCCCAGGGTGGGGCGGCTACACCTTC.

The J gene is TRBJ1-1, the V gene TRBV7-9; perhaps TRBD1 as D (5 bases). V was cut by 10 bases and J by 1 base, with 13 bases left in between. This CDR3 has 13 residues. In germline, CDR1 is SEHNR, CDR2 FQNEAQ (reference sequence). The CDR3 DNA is TGTGCCACCCGGCAGGGTACGAACACTGAAGCTTTCTTT. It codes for CATRQGTNTEAFF.

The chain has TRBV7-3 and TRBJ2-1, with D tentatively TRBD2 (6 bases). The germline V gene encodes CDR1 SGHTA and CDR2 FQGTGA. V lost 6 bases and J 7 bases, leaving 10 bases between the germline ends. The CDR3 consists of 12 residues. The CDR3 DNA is TGTGCCAGCAGGGGGAGGTCTAATGAGCAGTTCTTC. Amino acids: CASRGRSNEQFF.

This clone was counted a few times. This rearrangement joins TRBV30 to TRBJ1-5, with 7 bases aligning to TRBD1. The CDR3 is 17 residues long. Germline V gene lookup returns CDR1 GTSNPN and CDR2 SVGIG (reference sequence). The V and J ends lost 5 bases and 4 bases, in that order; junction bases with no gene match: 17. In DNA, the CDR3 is TGTGCCTGGCGTGATCGACAGGGTAGGGGGATAAATCAGCCCCAGCATTTT. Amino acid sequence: CAWRDRQGRGINQPQHF.

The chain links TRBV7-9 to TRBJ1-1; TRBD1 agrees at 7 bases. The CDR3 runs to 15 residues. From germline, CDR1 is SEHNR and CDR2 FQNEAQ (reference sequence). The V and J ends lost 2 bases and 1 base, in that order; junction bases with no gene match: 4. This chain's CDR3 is CASSLFDRENTEAFF. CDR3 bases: TGTGCCAGCAGCTTATTTGACAGGGAGAACACTGAAGCTTTCTTT.

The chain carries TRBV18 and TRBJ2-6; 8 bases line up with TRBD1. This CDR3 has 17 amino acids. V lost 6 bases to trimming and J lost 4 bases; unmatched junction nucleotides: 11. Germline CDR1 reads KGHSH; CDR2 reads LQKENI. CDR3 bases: TGTGCCAGCTCCTCTAGGCAGGGGGCGGCAGGGGCCAACGTCCTGACTTTC. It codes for CASSSRQGAAGANVLTF. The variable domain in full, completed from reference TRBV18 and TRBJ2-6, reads NAGVMQNPRHLVRRRGQEARLRCSPMKGHSHVYWYRQLPEEGLKFMVYLQKENIIDESGMPKERFSAEFPKEGPSILRIQQVVRGDSAAYFCASSSRQGAAGANVLTFGAGSRLTVL.

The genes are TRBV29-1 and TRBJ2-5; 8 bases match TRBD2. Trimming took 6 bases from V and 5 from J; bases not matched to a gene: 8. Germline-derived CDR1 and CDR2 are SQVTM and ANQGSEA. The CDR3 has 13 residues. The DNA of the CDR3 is TGCAGCGTGGATAGCGGGGTGGGGGAGACCCAGTACTTC. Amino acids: CSVDSGVGETQYF.

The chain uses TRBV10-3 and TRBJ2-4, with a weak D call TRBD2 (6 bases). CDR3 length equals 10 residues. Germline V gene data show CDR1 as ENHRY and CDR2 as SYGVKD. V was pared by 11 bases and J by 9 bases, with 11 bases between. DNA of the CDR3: TGTGCCGCTGGAGGGAGCATTCAGTACTTC. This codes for CAAGGSIQYF.

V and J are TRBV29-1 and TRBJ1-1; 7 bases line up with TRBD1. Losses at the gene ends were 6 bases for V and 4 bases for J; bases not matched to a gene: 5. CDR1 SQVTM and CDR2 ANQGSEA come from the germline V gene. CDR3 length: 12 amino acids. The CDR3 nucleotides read TGCAGCGTAGAGGGACAGAGCACTGAAGCTTTCTTT. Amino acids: CSVEGQSTEAFF.

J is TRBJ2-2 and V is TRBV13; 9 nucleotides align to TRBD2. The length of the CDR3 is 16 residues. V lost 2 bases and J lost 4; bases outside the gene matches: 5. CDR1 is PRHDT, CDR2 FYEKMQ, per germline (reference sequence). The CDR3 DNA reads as TGTGCCAGCAGCTTAAGGCTAGCGGGACCCACCGGGGAGCTGTTTTTT. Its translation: CASSLRLAGPTGELFF.

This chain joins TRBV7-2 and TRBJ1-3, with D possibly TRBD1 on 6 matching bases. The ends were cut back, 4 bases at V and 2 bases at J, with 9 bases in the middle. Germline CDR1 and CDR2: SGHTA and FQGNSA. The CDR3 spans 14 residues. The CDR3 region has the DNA TGTGCCAGCAGCTCAAACAGGGCTGGAAACACCATATATTTT. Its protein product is CASSSNRAGNTIYF.

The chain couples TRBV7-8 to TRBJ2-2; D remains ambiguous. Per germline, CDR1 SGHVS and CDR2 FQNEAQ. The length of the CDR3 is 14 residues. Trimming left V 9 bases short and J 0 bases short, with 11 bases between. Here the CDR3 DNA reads TGTGCCAGTAACCGGTTGGCGAACACCGGGGAGCTGTTTTTT. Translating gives CASNRLANTGELFF.

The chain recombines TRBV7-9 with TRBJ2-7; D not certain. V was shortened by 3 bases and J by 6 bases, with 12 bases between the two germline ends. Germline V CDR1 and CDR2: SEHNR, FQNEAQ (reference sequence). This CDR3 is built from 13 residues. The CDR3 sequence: CASSFNPGSEQYF. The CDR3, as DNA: TGTGCCAGCAGCTTTAACCCCGGGTCCGAGCAGTACTTC.

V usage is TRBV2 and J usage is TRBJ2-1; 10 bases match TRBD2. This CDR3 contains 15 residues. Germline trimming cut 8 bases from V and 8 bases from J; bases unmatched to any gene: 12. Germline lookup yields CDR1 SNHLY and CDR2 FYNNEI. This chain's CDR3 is CASVTSGVRRDEQFF. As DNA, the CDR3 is TGTGCCAGCGTTACTAGCGGGGTACGAAGGGATGAGCAGTTCTTC.

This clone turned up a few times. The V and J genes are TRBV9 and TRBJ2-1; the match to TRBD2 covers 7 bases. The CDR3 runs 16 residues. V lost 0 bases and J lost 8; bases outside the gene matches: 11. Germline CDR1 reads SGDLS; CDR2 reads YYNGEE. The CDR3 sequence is CASSVGGSGSFDEQFF. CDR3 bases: TGTGCCAGCAGCGTAGGAGGTAGCGGGTCTTTTGATGAGCAGTTCTTC.

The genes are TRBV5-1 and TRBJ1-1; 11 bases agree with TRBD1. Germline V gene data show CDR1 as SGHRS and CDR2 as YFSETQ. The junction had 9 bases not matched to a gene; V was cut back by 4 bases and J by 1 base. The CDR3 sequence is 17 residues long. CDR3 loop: CASSAGQGVASNTEAFF. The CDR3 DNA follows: TGCGCCAGCAGCGCGGGACAGGGGGTAGCTTCGAACACTGAAGCTTTCTTT.

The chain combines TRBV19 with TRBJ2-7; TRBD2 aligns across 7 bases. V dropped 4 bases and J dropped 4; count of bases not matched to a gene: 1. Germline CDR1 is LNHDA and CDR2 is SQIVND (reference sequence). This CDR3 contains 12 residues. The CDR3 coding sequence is TGTGCCAGTAGTACGCGGGGGTACGAGCAGTACTTC. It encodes CASSTRGYEQYF.

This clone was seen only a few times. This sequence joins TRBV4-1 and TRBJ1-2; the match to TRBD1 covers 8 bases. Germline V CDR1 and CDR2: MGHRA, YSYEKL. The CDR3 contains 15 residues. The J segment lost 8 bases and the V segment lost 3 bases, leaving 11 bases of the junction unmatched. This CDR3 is CASSHGTGGFWGYTF. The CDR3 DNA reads TGCGCCAGCAGCCACGGGACAGGAGGGTTTTGGGGCTACACCTTC.

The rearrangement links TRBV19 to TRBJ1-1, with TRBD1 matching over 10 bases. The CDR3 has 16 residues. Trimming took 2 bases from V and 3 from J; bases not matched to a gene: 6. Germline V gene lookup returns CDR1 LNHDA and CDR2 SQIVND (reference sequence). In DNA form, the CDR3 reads TGTGCCAGTAGTATACGGACAGGGGGTCGGGACACTGAAGCTTTCTTT. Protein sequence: CASSIRTGGRDTEAFF.

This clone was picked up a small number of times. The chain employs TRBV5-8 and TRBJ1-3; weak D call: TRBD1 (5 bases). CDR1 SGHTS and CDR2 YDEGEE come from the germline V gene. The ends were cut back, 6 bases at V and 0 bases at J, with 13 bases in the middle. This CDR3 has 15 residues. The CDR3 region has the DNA TGTGCCAGCAACCACAGGAGAATCTCTGGAAACACCATATATTTT. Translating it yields CASNHRRISGNTIYF.

In nucleotides, the CDR3 is TGTGCCAGCAGTTTTCGGGGGAGAGTAGGGAATTCACCCCTCCACTTT. Protein sequence: CASSFRGRVGNSPLHF. The J gene is TRBJ1-6, the V gene TRBV27; D perhaps matches TRBD1 (5 bases). The CDR3 spans 16 residues. Trimming removed 3 bases from V and 7 bases from J, with 16 bases in between. Germline values: CDR1 MNHEY, CDR2 SMNVEV (reference sequence).

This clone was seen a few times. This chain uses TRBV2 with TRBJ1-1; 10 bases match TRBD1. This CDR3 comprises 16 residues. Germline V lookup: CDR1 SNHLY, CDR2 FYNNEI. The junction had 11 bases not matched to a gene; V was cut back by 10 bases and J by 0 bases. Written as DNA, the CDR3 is TGTGCCATAAATGCCGGGACAGGGGCCTTGAACACTGAAGCTTTCTTT. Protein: CAINAGTGALNTEAFF.

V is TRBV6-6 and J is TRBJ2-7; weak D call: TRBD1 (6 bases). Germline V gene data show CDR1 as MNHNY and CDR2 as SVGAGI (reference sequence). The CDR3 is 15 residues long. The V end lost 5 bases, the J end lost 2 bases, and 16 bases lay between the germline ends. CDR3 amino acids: CASSEPGTGPYEQYF. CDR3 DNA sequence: TGTGCCAGCAGTGAGCCCGGAACAGGGCCCTACGAGCAGTACTTC.

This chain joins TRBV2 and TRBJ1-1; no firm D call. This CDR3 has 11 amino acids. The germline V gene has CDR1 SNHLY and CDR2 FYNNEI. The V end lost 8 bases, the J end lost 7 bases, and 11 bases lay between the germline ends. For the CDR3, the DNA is TGTGCCAGCGTTAACCCGGTTGAAGCTTTCTTT. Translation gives CASVNPVEAFF.

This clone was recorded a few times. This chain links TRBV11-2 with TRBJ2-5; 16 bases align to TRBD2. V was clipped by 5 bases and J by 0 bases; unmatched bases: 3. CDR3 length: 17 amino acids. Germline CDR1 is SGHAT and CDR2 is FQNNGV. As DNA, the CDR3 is TGTGCCAGCAGCCAGGGACTAGCGGGAGGGTACCAAGAGACCCAGTACTTC. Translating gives CASSQGLAGGYQETQYF.